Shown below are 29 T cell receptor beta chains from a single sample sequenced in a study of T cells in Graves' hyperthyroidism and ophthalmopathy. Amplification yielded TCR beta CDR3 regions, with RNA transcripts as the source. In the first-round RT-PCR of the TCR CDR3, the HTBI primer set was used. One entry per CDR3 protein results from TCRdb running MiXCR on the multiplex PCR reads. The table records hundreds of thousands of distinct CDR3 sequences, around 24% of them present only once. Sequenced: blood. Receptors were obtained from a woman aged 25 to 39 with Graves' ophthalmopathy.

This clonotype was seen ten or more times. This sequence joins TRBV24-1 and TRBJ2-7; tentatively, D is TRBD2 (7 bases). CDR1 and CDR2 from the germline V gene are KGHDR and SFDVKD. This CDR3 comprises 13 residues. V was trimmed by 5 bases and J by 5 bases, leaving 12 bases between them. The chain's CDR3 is CATSAGGLHEQYF. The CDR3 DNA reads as TGTGCCACCAGTGCCGGGGGGCTACACGAGCAGTACTTC.

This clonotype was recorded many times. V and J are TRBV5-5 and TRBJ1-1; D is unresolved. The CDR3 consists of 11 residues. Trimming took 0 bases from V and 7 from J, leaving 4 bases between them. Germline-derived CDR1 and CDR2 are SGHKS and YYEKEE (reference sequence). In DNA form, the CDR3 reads TGTGCCAGCAGCTTGGGATATGAAGCTTTCTTT. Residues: CASSLGYEAFF.

The chain's CDR3 is CSAQNGGVETQYF. CDR3 DNA: TGCAGTGCTCAAAACGGGGGGGTTGAGACCCAGTACTTC. V and J are TRBV20-1 and TRBJ2-5; TRBD2 aligns across 8 bases. This CDR3 comprises 13 residues. V lost 5 bases and J lost 5; bases outside the gene matches: 7. Germline V gene sequence: CDR1 DFQATT, CDR2 SNEGSKA (reference sequence).

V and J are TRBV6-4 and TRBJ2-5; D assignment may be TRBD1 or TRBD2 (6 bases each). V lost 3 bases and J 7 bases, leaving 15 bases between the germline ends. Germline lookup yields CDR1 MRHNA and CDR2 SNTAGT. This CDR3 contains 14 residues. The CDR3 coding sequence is TGTGCCAGCAGTGAAAACAGGGCGGGAAGGACCCAGTACTTC. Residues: CASSENRAGRTQYF.

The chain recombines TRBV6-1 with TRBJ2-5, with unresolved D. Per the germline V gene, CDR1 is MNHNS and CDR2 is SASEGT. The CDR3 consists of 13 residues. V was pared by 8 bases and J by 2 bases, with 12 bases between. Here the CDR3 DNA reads TGTGCCAGCGGGATGACACCACAAGAGACCCAGTACTTC. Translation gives CASGMTPQETQYF.

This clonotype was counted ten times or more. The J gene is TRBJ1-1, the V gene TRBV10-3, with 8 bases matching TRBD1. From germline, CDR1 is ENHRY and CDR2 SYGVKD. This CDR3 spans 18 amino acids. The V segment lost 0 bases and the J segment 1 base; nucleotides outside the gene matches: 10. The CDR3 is CAISESPGRGQGNTEAFF. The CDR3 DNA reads TGTGCCATCAGTGAGTCCCCTGGCAGGGGGCAGGGGAACACTGAAGCTTTCTTT.

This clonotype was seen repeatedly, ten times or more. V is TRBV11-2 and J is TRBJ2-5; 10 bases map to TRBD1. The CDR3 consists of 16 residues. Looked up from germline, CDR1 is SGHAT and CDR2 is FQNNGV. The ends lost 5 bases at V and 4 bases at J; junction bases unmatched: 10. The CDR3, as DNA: TGTGCCAGCAGCGTCGGGGGACAGGGGATAGGAGAGACCCAGTACTTC. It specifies CASSVGGQGIGETQYF.

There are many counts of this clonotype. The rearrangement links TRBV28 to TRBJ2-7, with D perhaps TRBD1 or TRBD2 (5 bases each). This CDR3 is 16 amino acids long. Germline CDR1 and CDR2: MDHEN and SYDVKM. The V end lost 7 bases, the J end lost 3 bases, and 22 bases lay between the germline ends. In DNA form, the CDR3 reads TGTGCCAGCAATCCCAATAGTGGGGGTATTGGCTACGAGCAGTACTTC. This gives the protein CASNPNSGGIGYEQYF.

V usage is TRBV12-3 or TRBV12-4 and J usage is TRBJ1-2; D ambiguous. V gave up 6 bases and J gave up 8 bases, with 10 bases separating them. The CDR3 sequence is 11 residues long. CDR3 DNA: TGTGCCAGCAGGGGCCCCTCGGGCTACACCTTC. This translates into CASRGPSGYTF.

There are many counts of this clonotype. The chain's CDR3 is CASSRAGTGNYEQYF. As DNA, the CDR3 is TGTGCCAGCAGCAGAGCCGGGACAGGGAACTACGAGCAGTACTTC. The rearrangement uses TRBV11-2 and TRBJ2-7, with 9 bases matching TRBD1. The ends lost 5 bases at V and 3 bases at J; junction bases unmatched: 8. The CDR3 is 15 residues long. Germline CDR1 and CDR2: SGHAT and FQNNGV. Full variable domain (outside the CDR3, taken from reference TRBV11-2 and TRBJ2-7): EAGVAQSPRYKIIEKRQSVAFWCNPISGHATLYWYQQILGQGPKLLIQFQNNGVVDDSQLPKDRFSAERLKGVDSTLKIQPAKLEDSAVYLCASSRAGTGNYEQYFGPGTRLTVT.

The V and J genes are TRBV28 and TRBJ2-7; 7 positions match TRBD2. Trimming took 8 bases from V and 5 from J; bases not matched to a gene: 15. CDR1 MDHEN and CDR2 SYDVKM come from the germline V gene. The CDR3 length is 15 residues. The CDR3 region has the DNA TGTGCCAGCCCTCCATCCCAGCGGGATTCCCACGAGCAGTACTTC. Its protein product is CASPPSQRDSHEQYF.

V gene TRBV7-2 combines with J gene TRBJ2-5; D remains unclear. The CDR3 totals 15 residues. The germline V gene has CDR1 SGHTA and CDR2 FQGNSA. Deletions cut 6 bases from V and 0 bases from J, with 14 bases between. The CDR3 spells CASRRARGNQETQYF. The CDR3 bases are TGTGCCAGCAGACGGGCTCGTGGAAACCAAGAGACCCAGTACTTC.

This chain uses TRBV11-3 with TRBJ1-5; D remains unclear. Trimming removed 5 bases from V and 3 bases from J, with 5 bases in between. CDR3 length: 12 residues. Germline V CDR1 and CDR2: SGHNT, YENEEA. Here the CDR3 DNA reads TGTGCCAGCAGCGACGTCAATCAGCCCCAGCATTTT. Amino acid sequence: CASSDVNQPQHF.

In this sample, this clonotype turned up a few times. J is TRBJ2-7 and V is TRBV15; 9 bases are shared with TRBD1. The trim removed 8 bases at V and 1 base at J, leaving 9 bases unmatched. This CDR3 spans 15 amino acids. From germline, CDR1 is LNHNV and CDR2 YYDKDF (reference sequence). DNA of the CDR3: TGTGCCACCCTTTCAAATGGACAGGGGTCCTACGAGCAGTACTTC. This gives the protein CATLSNGQGSYEQYF.

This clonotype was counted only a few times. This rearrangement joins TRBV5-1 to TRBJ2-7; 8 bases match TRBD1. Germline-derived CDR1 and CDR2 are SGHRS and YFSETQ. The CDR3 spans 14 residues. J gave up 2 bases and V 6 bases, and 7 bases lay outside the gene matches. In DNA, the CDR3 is TGCGCCAGCAACCCCGGGACAGGAACCTACGAGCAGTACTTC. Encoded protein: CASNPGTGTYEQYF.

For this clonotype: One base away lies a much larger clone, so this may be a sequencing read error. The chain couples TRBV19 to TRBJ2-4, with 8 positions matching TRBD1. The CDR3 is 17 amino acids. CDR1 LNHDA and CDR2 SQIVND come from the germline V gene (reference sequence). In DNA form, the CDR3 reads TGTGCCAGTAGCGAGAATCAGGGGGCTGGGGCCAAAAACATTAAGTACTTC. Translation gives CASSENQGAGAKNIKYF.

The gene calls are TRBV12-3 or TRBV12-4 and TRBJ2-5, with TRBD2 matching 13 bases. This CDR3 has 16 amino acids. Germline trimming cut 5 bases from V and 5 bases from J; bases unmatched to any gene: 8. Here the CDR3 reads CASSRDKTSGGETQYF. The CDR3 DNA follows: TGTGCCAGCAGTCGGGATAAGACTAGCGGGGGGGAGACCCAGTACTTC.

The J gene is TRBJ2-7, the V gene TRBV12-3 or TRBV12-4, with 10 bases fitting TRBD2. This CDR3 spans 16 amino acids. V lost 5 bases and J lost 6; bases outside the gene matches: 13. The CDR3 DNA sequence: TGTGCCAGCAGTCCCCTACTAGCGGGATATTTATGCGAGCAGTACTTC. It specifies CASSPLLAGYLCEQYF.

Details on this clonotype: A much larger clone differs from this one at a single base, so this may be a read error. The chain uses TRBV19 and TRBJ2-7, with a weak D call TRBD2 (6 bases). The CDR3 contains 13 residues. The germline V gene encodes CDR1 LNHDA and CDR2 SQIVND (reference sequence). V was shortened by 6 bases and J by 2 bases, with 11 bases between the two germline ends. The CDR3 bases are TGTGCCAGTAGCGGGGGACCTCCCTACGAGCAGTACGTC. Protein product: CASSGGPPYEQYV.

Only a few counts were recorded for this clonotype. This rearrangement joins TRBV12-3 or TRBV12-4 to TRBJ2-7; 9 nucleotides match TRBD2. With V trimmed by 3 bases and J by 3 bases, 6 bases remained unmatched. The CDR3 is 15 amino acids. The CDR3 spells CASSFRASGVYEQYF. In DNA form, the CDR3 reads TGTGCCAGCAGTTTTCGGGCTAGCGGGGTCTACGAGCAGTACTTC.

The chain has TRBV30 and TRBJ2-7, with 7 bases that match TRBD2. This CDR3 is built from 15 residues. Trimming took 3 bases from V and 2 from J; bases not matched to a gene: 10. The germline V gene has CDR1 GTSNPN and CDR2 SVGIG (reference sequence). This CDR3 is CAWSSMPSGTYEQYF. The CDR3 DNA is TGTGCCTGGAGCAGTATGCCTAGCGGAACCTACGAGCAGTACTTC. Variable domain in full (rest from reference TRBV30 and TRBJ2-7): SQTIHQWPATLVQPVGSPLSLECTVEGTSNPNLYWYRQAAGRGLQLLFYSVGIGQISSEVPQNLSASRPQDRQFILSSKKLLLSDSGFYLCAWSSMPSGTYEQYFGPGTRLTVT.

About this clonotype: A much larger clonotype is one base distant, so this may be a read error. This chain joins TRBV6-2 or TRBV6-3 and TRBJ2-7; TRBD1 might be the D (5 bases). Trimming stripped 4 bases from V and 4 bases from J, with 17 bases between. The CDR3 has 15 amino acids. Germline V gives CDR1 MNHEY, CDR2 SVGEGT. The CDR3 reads CASSFPGIPGYEQYF. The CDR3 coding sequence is TGTGCCAGCAGTTTCCCAGGGATCCCGGGTTACGAGCAGTACTTC.

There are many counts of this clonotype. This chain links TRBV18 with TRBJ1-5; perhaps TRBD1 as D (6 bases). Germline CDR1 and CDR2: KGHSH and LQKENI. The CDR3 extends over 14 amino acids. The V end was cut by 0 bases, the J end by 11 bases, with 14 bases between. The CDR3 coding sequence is TGTGCCAGCTCACCACCGGGGGCCCGCGATTCCCAGCATTTT. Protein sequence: CASSPPGARDSQHF.

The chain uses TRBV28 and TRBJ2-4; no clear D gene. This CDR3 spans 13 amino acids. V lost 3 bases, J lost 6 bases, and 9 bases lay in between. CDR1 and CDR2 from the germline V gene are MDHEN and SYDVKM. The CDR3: CASSFRQSNIQYF. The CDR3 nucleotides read TGTGCCAGCAGTTTCAGGCAGTCAAACATTCAGTACTTC. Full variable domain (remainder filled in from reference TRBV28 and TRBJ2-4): DVKVTQSSRYLVKRTGEKVFLECVQDMDHENMFWYRQDPGLGLRLIYFSYDVKMKEKGDIPEGYSVSREKKERFSLILESASTNQTSMYLCASSFRQSNIQYFGAGTRLSVL.

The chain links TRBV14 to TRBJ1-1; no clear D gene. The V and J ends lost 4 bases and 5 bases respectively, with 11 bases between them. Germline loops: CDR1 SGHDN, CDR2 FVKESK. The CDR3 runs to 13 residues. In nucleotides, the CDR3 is TGTGCCAGCAGCCCGCTGATATGGACTGAAGCTTTCTTT. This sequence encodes CASSPLIWTEAFF. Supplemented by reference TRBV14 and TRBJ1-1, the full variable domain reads EAGVTQFPSHSVIEKGQTVTLRCDPISGHDNLYWYRRVMGKEIKFLLHFVKESKQDESGMPNNRFLAERTGGTYSTLKVQPAELEDSGVYFCASSPLIWTEAFFGQGTRLTVV.

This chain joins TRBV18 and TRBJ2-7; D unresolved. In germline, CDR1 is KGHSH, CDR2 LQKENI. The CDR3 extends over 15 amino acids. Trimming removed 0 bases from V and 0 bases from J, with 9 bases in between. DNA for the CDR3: TGTGCCAGCTCACCACCGGTGGCAGTCTCCTACGAGCAGTACTTC. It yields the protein CASSPPVAVSYEQYF.

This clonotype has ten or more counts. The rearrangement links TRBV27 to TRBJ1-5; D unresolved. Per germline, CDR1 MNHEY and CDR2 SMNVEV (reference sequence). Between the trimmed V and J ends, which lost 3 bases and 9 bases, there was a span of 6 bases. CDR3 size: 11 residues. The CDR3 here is CASSFRWPQHF. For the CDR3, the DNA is TGTGCCAGCAGTTTCCGGTGGCCCCAGCATTTT.

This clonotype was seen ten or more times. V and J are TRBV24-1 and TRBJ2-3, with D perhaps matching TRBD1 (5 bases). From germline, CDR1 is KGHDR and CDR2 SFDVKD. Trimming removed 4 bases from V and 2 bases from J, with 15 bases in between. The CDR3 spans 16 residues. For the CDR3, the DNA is TGTGCCACCAGTGAAAGGTGGGGCGACCCCACAGATACGCAGTATTTT. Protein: CATSERWGDPTDTQYF.

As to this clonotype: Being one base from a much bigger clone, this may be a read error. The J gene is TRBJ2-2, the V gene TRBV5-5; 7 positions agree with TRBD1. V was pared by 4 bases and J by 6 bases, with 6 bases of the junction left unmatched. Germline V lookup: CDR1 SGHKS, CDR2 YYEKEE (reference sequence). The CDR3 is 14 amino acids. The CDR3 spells CASSGTVNAGELFF. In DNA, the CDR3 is TGTGCCAGCAGCGGGACAGTTAACGCCGGGGAGCTGTTTTTT.